This TCR beta chain was captured by sequencing in a study of T-cell memory formation after mild COVID-19. This clonotype has more than one count but fewer than ten. Germline CDR1 and CDR2: SGHRS and YFSETQ. With 3 bases clipped from V and 4 bases from J, the junction kept 9 bases outside the gene matches. There are 15 residues in the CDR3. MiXCR was run by TCRdb on the 5' RACE reads, yielding one entry per CDR3 protein. In the table there are approximately 570,000 distinct CDR3 sequences, around 17% of which are singletons. The chain has TRBV5-1 and TRBJ1-1, with 7 bases fitting TRBD1. Sequenced: PBMCs or a T cell subset sorted from them (not recorded which). The TCR comes from an adult woman who had mild COVID-19 (a few samples of this study predate the infection). Cell type and time point are not known. The CDR3 spells CASSSGQDWSTEAFF. In DNA form, the CDR3 reads TGCGCCAGCAGCTCAGGACAGGATTGGAGCACTGAAGCTTTCTTT.